A single T cell receptor (beta chain) is shown here with its context. These data are taken from a study of OX40 agonist ivuxolimab in advanced cancers. The table came from immunoSEQ multiplex PCR; TCRdb's copy has only in-frame clones and leaves some out. The sample has about 79,000 clones, about 85% seen once; the top ten hold 3% to 4.5%. Trimming cost V 6 bases and J 1 base, with 10 bases left between them. In germline, CDR1 is MNHNY, CDR2 SVGAGI (reference sequence). The length of the CDR3 is 13 residues. The chain combines TRBV6-6 with TRBJ2-7; a weak D match, TRBD1 (6 bases). This receptor was taken from an adult with an advanced solid tumor such as melanoma, head and neck, liver or kidney cancer. This material consisted of CD4+ or CD8+ T cells sorted from blood, taken in a trial of the OX40 agonist ivuxolimab. The CDR3 is CASSPGQSYEQYF. The CDR3 DNA sequence: TGTGCCAGCAGCCCAGGACAGTCCTACGAGCAGTACTTC.